This TCR beta chain was identified during a study of blood T cell repertoires in COVID-19. Across the study: Acute-phase and convalescent COVID-19 samples originated in the United States, Italy and Spain. T cells, B-cell-depleted T cells, or PBMCs provided the cDNA or gDNA that served as material.

Authors' analysis steps: Researchers report that nucleated cell counts were estimated from reference gene primer amplification. Sequencing used immunoSEQ multiplex PCR; TCRdb keeps in-frame clones, though not all of them. V and J calls and clone size are those listed in that table; D and trimming were worked out from the DNA. The table lists 150,000 or so clones, roughly 88% of them singletons. Seattle researchers signed up patients amid active infection and tracked them longitudinally. The sequence was obtained from a man aged 60-69 years with COVID-19, enrolled during active disease. The sample was peripheral blood.

The CDR3 spells CASSVGGWRDTEAFF. CDR3 bases: TGTGCCAGCAGCGTAGGGGGTTGGCGGGACACTGAAGCTTTCTTT. The chain employs TRBV9 and TRBJ1-1; D gene ambiguous. V was trimmed by 0 bases and J by 3 bases, leaving 12 bases between them. This CDR3 has 15 amino acids. Per germline, CDR1 SGDLS and CDR2 YYNGEE. The full variable domain, completed using reference TRBV9 and TRBJ1-1, is DSGVTQTPKHLITATGQRVTLRCSPRSGDLSVYWYQQSLDQGLQFLIQYYNGEERAKGNILERFSAQQFPDLHSELNLSSLELGDSALYFCASSVGGWRDTEAFFGQGTRLTVV.